The present T cell receptor beta chain was sequenced within a study of graft-versus-host responses after intestinal transplantation. Study-wide background: In this cohort, recipients had multivisceral, liver-intestinal, or isolated intestinal transplants. Uniformly, recipients were administered anti-thymocyte globulin induction with subsequent tacrolimus and steroids for two to three years.

The CDR3 consists of 17 residues. In germline, CDR1 is MNHEY, CDR2 SMNVEV (reference sequence). Trimming shortened V by 2 bases and J by 0 bases, and 16 bases separated the two germline ends. Clones were read by immunoSEQ multiplex PCR, and TCRdb kept only the in-frame ones, dropping some. The table lists 35,000 to 50,000 clones, over 85% of them singletons. V gene TRBV27 combines with J gene TRBJ1-1, with TRBD1 as a possible D gene (6 bases). Sample: PBMCs, taken about 320 days after intestinal transplant. This TCR derives from a human patient who received an intestinal transplant, so some T cells may come from the graft donor. For the CDR3, the DNA is TGTGCCAGCAGTTTACGCCCTCTAGGGGGGCTGAACACTGAAGCTTTCTTT. Protein product: CASSLRPLGGLNTEAFF.